The T cell receptor beta chain described here comes from a study of cytomegalovirus exposure and HLA in healthy donors (dated by TCRdb to the late 2010s). For the wider study: In an earlier analysis of 450 to 750 of the donors, approximately 300 Gb of sequence data and 90 million to 130 million unique TCR beta sequences from approximately 180 million T cells were reported. The aim of the study was to test whether cataloging public T cell receptors could identify signatures of past pathogen exposure. In a later analysis, previously published TCR beta repertoires from about 640 donors were re-analyzed and high-resolution HLA genotyping was added so that TCR occurrence patterns could be studied. Rather than using new phenotypic data, the later analysis identified candidate immune exposures from TCR beta sequences and from how often those sequences occurred across donors. Typing coverage varied by locus: roughly 620-640 donors for A, B, C, DRB1 and DQB1; some 520 for DQA1; some 610 for DPA1; roughly 450 for DPB1. Because of strong linkage in the cohort, roughly five DR-DQ haplotypes were treated as single units for association and clustering. Along with the approximately 670-subject first cohort, a separate validation cohort of around 110 different subjects was used. Across 300 to 500 genotyped donors of the cohort, an average of about 200,000 unique TCR beta nucleotide sequences per donor were sequenced, and roughly a sixth of those sequences were non-productive. Every repertoire in the discovery cohort had been generated on one and the same sequencing platform. The study profiled the T cell repertoires of fewer than 850 subjects by immunosequencing and related them to cytomegalovirus serostatus. To predict cytomegalovirus infection status, the study brought together high-throughput TCR immunosequencing, statistical association of individual TCRs with disease status, and machine learning. Donor age, sex, ethnicity and CMV serostatus were compiled together with the repertoire data. Of the approximately 400 genotyped donors, 65% to 90% fell in the genetic ancestry cluster associated with self-reported Caucasian donors. Roughly 290 gigabases of sequencing data and about 92 million unique TCR sequences made up an early release that covered about 640 HLA-typed donors. To decide whether each TCR beta V gene segment behaved as functional or pseudogenic, an earlier analysis of 587 of the donors relied on high-throughput TCR beta sequencing. Genome-wide SNP genotypes for about three fifths of the roughly 670 donors were used in a later genetic analysis, which treated that subset as a discovery cohort. HLA typing covered class I and class II loci at four-digit resolution.

This clone was observed a few times. Its antigen specificity is not known. Qualities for individual bases were not recorded, and no much larger clone is one base off. The library was generated by the immunoSEQ multiplex PCR assay. For the multiplex PCR, a mixture combining 60 forward primers for TCR Vbeta segments and 13 reverse primers for TCR Jbeta segments was used. The CDR3 region of rearranged TCR beta genes was amplified from genomic DNA with a multiplex PCR assay. The Illumina HiSeq System was used to sequence the amplified TCR beta libraries as 87-base-pair reads. The study's own analysis went as follows. A later analysis counted tens of millions of unique TCR beta chains across the 650 to 700 repertoires, and 9.5 million to 11 million of these chains were shared by at least two donors. A nearest-neighbor algorithm error-corrected the raw reads and collapsed the reads into unique sequences, merging closely related sequences to remove PCR and sequencing errors. V, D and J gene segments were assigned by aligning CDR3 sequences to IMGT reference sequences. For a sequence to be retained, a match of at least six nucleotides was required to both a V gene segment and a J gene segment. A rearrangement counted as productive if the CDR3 had no stop codons and remained in frame with V and J, and every other rearrangement counted as non-productive. CDR3 was defined according to IMGT convention as the region running from the second conserved V-encoded cysteine to the conserved J-encoded phenylalanine. In an earlier analysis of roughly 610 of the donors, sequences lacking an unambiguous match to a single V gene segment were excluded. In an earlier analysis of 450 to 750 of the donors, a V segment was called functional when productive rearrangements were above 56.7%, and segregating when the standard deviation between donors exceeded 5%. A statistical classification framework was built for diagnosing cytomegalovirus status from the catalog of TCR beta chain sequences. In a later analysis, V and J genes were assigned by comparing TCR nucleotide sequences against IMGT/GENE-DB human TR gene sequences. Using the TCRdist pipeline, a later analysis assigned CDR3 sequences along with most-parsimonious VDJ recombination scenarios. In a later analysis, each TCR beta chain was defined by its CDR3 amino acid sequence together with its V-gene family, and reads without a unique V-gene family were excluded. As a way to deal with suspected cross-contamination and a sequencing artifact, a later analysis dropped 500 to 700 nucleotide sequences that were highly shared and had low generation probability. A later analysis calculated a clonal expansion index for each public chain from normalized within-repertoire ranks of inferred template counts. In a later analysis, generation probabilities were computed using a VDJ recombination model fitted to out-of-frame rearrangements, and the results were checked against IGoR. Hypergeometric tests were used in a later analysis to score TCR-TCR, TCR-HLA and TCR-CMV co-occurrence, with a repertoire-size bias correction applied to the TCR pairs. False discovery rates were estimated in a later analysis by permuting HLA or CMV assignments 20 times. A later analysis grouped co-occurring TCRs with DBSCAN, adding TCRdist sequence similarity when clustering within HLA-allele-positive subsets. Repertoires with fewer than 30,000 or more than 120,000 public chains were left out of co-occurrence clustering, as were five repertoires with anomalous nucleotide sharing. TCRdb limited this immuneACCESS table to in-frame rearrangements with V and J called. A share of clones is missing; checked studies link under half to unresolved V genes, and the rest is unexplained. The DNA gave D and trimming, while V, J and clone size come from that table. For this sample the table gives about 150,000 clones, of which roughly 9.4% were detected only once. The ten largest clones represent 1.8% of the sample.

Reading from cysteine to phenylalanine, the CDR3 counts 14 amino acids. Only CDR3 DNA is held: 42 bases, read in frame from base 1. V and J lose 6 bases and 2 bases, and a span of 14 bases separates them. The CDR1 and CDR2 encoded by the germline V gene are MDHEN and SYDVKM. The cohort comprised 550 to 700 healthy bone marrow donors. All cohort members were sampled while nominally healthy, although unrecorded immune exposures were likely present. The donor tested CMV seronegative, placing the donor among the 350 to 400 seronegative members of the cohort. A peripheral blood sample was collected from each donor, and TCR beta sequencing was performed on peripheral blood mononuclear cells. The Qiagen DNeasy Blood Extraction Kit was used to extract genomic DNA from the blood cell samples. Broad study findings and their caveats: V-gene and J-gene trimming of TCR beta chains was associated with a missense DCLRE1C variant in a later genetic analysis, and the association was replicated in an independent cohort. A group of highly shared sequence variants was considered likely to be a technical artifact of the sequencing pipeline. This cohort had only TCR beta chains sequenced, and the lack of alpha or paired-chain data limited which features could be detected. Specific HLA alleles were associated with 18,000 or so TCR beta sequences at a false discovery rate of 0.05 in a later analysis. Three of the identified cytomegalovirus-associated TCR beta chains were confirmed in vitro to be specific for cytomegalovirus antigens. A further reported finding was that TCR beta sequences accurately predicted the HLA-A and HLA-B alleles for most subjects in the first cohort. Correlated functional status among segregating V segments might be attributable to linkage disequilibrium, but an unknown experimental factor could not be ruled out. Presence/absence analyses assumed roughly uniform sequencing depth across donors, an assumption that may not hold. According to a later analysis, parvovirus B19, influenza, CMV and Epstein-Barr virus appeared linked to several top co-occurrence clusters. The only immune exposure information available for the cohort was CMV serostatus. Some IMGT-functional V segments, including TRBV6-2 and TRBV6-3, could not be told apart with the 87-base-pair reads, so those segments were excluded. Because HLA typing was missing for some donors at each locus, association tests included only the typed subset. Fewer than 20 rarely observed V segments, including chromosome 9 orphons, were excluded from the earlier analysis of 550 to 700 of the donors because counts were too low. It was suggested by the authors that the approach could potentially be generalized to other disease states and immunological phenotypes. In a later analysis, the rate of TCR association differed among HLA loci, with DRB1 alleles having the most associated TCRs and HLA-C alleles having the fewest. In the study, 164 TCR beta chains were listed as associated with cytomegalovirus. While some public TCRs were present in many individuals, most TCR sequences turned up only very rarely across donors. In a later genetic analysis, fewer N-insertions in productive TCRs were reported among donors in an Asian-associated ancestry cluster than the 666-donor mean. When HLA alleles, especially DR and DQ, strongly co-occurred, TCR associations were difficult to assign to individual alleles. In a later analysis, HLA-associated TCR beta chains showed more clonal expansion and lower generation probabilities than non-associated chains that were equally common. An earlier analysis of approximately 590 of the donors showed that most TCR beta V segments appeared in productive rearrangements either about 90% or about 30% of the time, which broadly matched IMGT annotations. Most CMV-associated TCR beta chains appeared to be HLA-restricted in a later analysis, and the HLA associations seemed to be driven largely by CMV exposure. The classifier was reported to diagnose cytomegalovirus status with high specificity and sensitivity in both the original and validation cohorts.

The receptor was isolated from a male donor in good health and CMV-seronegative. The chain couples TRBV28 to TRBJ2-7; TRBD2 is a possible D gene, resting on 5 matching bases. The sample taken for sequencing was PBMCs. The DNA sequence is TGTGCCAGCAGGGGCTCGGGATCCACCTACGAGCAGTACTTC. Protein translation: CASRGSGSTYEQYF.